A single sample gave rise to the 20 T cell receptor beta chains below, sequenced in a study of human T cells and chemical hapten exposure. Indicated time point: patch test 2, 6 weeks after DPC sensitization. Regarding treatment: therapeutic diphenylcyclopropenone sensitization with weekly scalp DPC. From the RACE reads, TCRdb called clonotypes with MiXCR, one entry per CDR3 protein. The sample comprises some 70,000 distinct CDR3 sequences, under 13% of which are singletons, and about 6.9% rests with the top ten. The material was whole blood, obtained in connection with sensitization to the hapten diphenylcyclopropenone (DPC). The receptors were sampled from a woman in her fifties or sixties with alopecia areata. Some clones in this sample may be carry-over from other donors' samples.

V usage is TRBV6-1 and J usage is TRBJ2-1, with D possibly TRBD2 on 6 matching bases. From germline, CDR1 is MNHNS and CDR2 SASEGT. The V end lost 5 bases, the J end lost 7 bases, and 9 bases lay between the germline ends. There are 12 residues in the CDR3. The CDR3 DNA follows: TGTGCCAGCAGTAGCGGGTGGAATGAGCAGTTCTTC. It specifies CASSSGWNEQFF.

This clonotype was seen more than once but under ten times. The CDR3 DNA is TGTGCCACCAGTGAGAGGACAGATCAGCCCCAGCATTTT. Its translation: CATSERTDQPQHF. The V call is TRBV24-1, the J call TRBJ1-5, with a possible D match to TRBD1 (6 bases). There are 13 residues in the CDR3. Germline CDR1 reads KGHDR; CDR2 reads SFDVKD. V lost 4 bases and J lost 5, with 8 bases in between.

This clonotype has a count of ten or more. The CDR3 region has the DNA TGCAGCGTTGGGGGCGGCAGCACAGATACGCAGTATTTT. This gives the protein CSVGGGSTDTQYF. V usage is TRBV29-1 and J usage is TRBJ2-3; D is possibly TRBD1 (5 bases). V lost 4 bases and J 0 bases, leaving 8 bases between the germline ends. This CDR3 contains 13 residues. In germline, CDR1 is SQVTM, CDR2 ANQGSEA.

This clonotype showed up many times. The chain is built from TRBV5-1 and TRBJ2-5; 12 bases align to TRBD2. Trimming at V came to 3 bases and at J to 7 bases, leaving 10 bases not matched to a gene. This CDR3 is built from 16 residues. CDR1 is SGHRS and CDR2 is YFSETQ in the germline V gene. In DNA, the CDR3 is TGCGCCAGCAGCTCCCAGACTAGCGGGAGAGAAGGGACCCAGTACTTC. This encodes CASSSQTSGREGTQYF.

This clonotype was seen many times. CDR3 coding DNA: TGTGCCAGCGCCAGGGGGACCCAAGAGACCCAGTACTTC. Protein sequence: CASARGTQETQYF. The V call is TRBV7-3, the J call TRBJ2-5, with 7 bases lining up with TRBD1. V lost 8 bases to trimming and J lost 1 base; unmatched junction nucleotides: 4. This CDR3 is 13 amino acids long. CDR1 and CDR2 from the germline V gene are SGHTA and FQGTGA.

This clonotype occurred a few times. The CDR3, as DNA: TGCGCCAGCAGCGGGAGAGGCACAGATACGCAGTATTTT. This translates into CASSGRGTDTQYF. The V and J genes are TRBV10-1 and TRBJ2-3, with D perhaps TRBD2 (6 bases). This CDR3 is 13 amino acids long. Germline V gene sequence: CDR1 WNHNN, CDR2 SYGVQD (reference sequence). Trimming cost V 6 bases and J 1 base, with 8 bases left between them.

This clonotype showed up just a few times. The chain employs TRBV7-2 and TRBJ2-1; 11 nucleotides match TRBD2. Germline-derived CDR1 and CDR2 are SGHTA and FQGNSA. CDR3 length: 13 amino acids. Germline trimming cut 1 base from V and 13 bases from J; bases unmatched to any gene: 3. CDR3 sequence (DNA): TGTGCCAGCAGCTTAGGACTAGCGGGAAGTCAGTTCTTC. It yields the protein CASSLGLAGSQFF. The whole variable domain, remainder taken from reference TRBV7-2 and TRBJ2-1, is GAGVSQSPSNKVTEKGKDVELRCDPISGHTALYWYRQSLGQGLEFLIYFQGNSAPDKSGLPSDRFSAERTGGSVSTLTIQRTQQEDSAVYLCASSLGLAGSQFFGPGTRLTVL.

This clonotype appeared a few times. The rearrangement links TRBV10-3 to TRBJ2-1, with a tentative D call TRBD2 (5 bases). The CDR3 runs to 15 residues. The V and J ends lost 4 bases and 7 bases respectively, with 17 bases between them. The germline CDR1 and CDR2 sequences are ENHRY and SYGVKD. The CDR3 sequence: CAISGRGFYSNEQFF. In DNA form, the CDR3 reads TGTGCCATCAGTGGCCGGGGTTTTTATTCGAATGAGCAGTTCTTC.

In the case of this clonotype: Being one base from a much bigger clone, this may be a read error. This chain joins TRBV27 and TRBJ2-6; TRBD1 matches at 8 bases. Germline CDR1 is MNHEY and CDR2 is SMNVEV (reference sequence). The CDR3 consists of 16 residues. The junction had 3 bases not matched to a gene; V was cut back by 2 bases and J by 3 bases. In DNA, the CDR3 is TGTGCCAGCAGTTTACAGGGGGCAGATGGGGCCAACGTCCTGACTTTC. Amino acids: CASSLQGADGANVLTF.

This clonotype occurred a few times. The CDR3 spells CASSSGQLLNYGYTF. The CDR3 region has the DNA TGTGCCAGCAGCTCCGGACAGCTTCTTAACTATGGCTACACCTTC. The chain carries TRBV9 and TRBJ1-2, with D possibly TRBD1 on 6 matching bases. This CDR3 region has 15 residues. The germline gives CDR1 SGDLS, CDR2 YYNGEE. Trimming took 4 bases from V and 1 from J, leaving 14 bases between them.

Only a few counts were recorded for this clonotype. Here the CDR3 reads CASTATEAFF. The DNA for the CDR3 is TGTGCCAGCACAGCAACTGAAGCTTTCTTT. The J gene is TRBJ1-1, the V gene TRBV6-4; unclear D gene. The CDR3 loop spans 10 amino acids. CDR1 and CDR2 from the germline V gene are MRHNA and SNTAGT. V lost 7 bases to trimming and J lost 5 bases, with 5 bases between them.

This clonotype was seen ten or more times. This chain connects TRBV6-2 or TRBV6-3 to TRBJ2-3, with 11 nucleotides matching TRBD2. V was pared by 6 bases and J by 3 bases, with 8 bases of the junction left unmatched. This CDR3 is 16 amino acids long. In germline, CDR1 is MNHEY, CDR2 SVGEGT. The CDR3 is CASRGDSSGRTDTQYF. CDR3 in DNA: TGTGCCAGCAGAGGCGACTCTAGCGGGAGGACAGATACGCAGTATTTT.

This clonotype occurred many times. The V gene is TRBV20-1, the J gene TRBJ2-1; 14 bases fit TRBD2. The CDR3 extends over 16 amino acids. The germline CDR1 and CDR2 sequences are DFQATT and SNEGSKA (reference sequence). Trimming took 6 bases from V and 9 from J; bases not matched to a gene: 13. CDR3: CSAPASTSGRESEQFF. CDR3 nucleotides: TGCAGTGCCCCCGCATCGACTAGCGGGAGGGAGAGTGAGCAGTTCTTC.

This clonotype was counted ten times or more. This rearrangement joins TRBV11-2 to TRBJ1-1; 9 positions match TRBD1. Germline V gene sequence: CDR1 SGHAT, CDR2 FQNNGV. This CDR3 contains 15 residues. The ends lost 1 base at V and 7 bases at J; junction bases unmatched: 7. For the CDR3, the DNA is TGTGCCAGCAGCTTAGTCGGGGACAGGGACGATGAAGCTTTCTTT. Translated, it gives CASSLVGDRDDEAFF.

This rearrangement joins TRBV20-1 to TRBJ2-3, with 10 nucleotides matching TRBD2. Losses at the gene ends were 6 bases for V and 0 bases for J; bases not matched to a gene: 18. The CDR3 is 19 residues long. Per germline, CDR1 DFQATT and CDR2 SNEGSKA (reference sequence). The CDR3 DNA is TGCAGTGCCGGGGAGTGGACTAGCGGAAAATTCTCTAGCACAGATACGCAGTATTTT. Amino acids: CSAGEWTSGKFSSTDTQYF.

This clonotype was recorded at least ten times. This sequence joins TRBV5-1 and TRBJ2-7; tentative D call: TRBD1 (5 bases). V was trimmed by 1 base and J by 3 bases, leaving 8 bases between them. This CDR3 comprises 13 residues. CDR1 and CDR2 (germline): SGHRS, YFSETQ. CDR3 coding DNA: TGCGCCAGCAGCTTGTTAGGGGACTACGAGCAGTACTTC. Amino acids: CASSLLGDYEQYF.

This clonotype showed up many times. CDR3 sequence: CASSPGLGRNEQFF. CDR3 DNA: TGTGCCAGCAGTCCGGGACTAGGCAGGAATGAGCAGTTCTTC. The chain employs TRBV7-6 and TRBJ2-1, with 8 bases lining up with TRBD2. The germline CDR1 and CDR2 sequences are SGHVS and FNYEAQ. CDR3 size: 14 residues. With 6 bases clipped from V and 7 bases from J, the junction kept 8 bases outside the gene matches.

In DNA form, the CDR3 reads TGTGCCAGCAGTTCAGTTCATAGCAATCAGCCCCAGCATTTT. Encoded protein: CASSSVHSNQPQHF. J is TRBJ1-5 and V is TRBV12-3 or TRBV12-4; D is ambiguous. V lost 4 bases, J lost 0 bases, and 7 bases lay in between. This CDR3 region has 14 residues.

In its sample, this clonotype was seen a few times. The rearrangement joins TRBV3-1 to TRBJ1-5; D gene unclear. Between the trimmed V and J ends, which lost 1 base and 6 bases, there was a span of 10 bases. This CDR3 contains 14 residues. CDR1 is LGHDT, CDR2 YNNKEL, per germline (reference sequence). CDR3 protein: CASSQVGRVQPQHF. The CDR3, as DNA: TGTGCCAGCAGCCAAGTGGGCCGGGTTCAGCCCCAGCATTTT.

This clonotype was picked up many times. The V and J genes are TRBV5-1 and TRBJ2-5, with 15 bases that match TRBD2. Germline assignment: CDR1 SGHRS and CDR2 YFSETQ. Losses at the gene ends were 0 bases for V and 2 bases for J; bases not matched to a gene: 2. CDR3 length equals 17 residues. The CDR3 region has the DNA TGCGCCAGCAGCTTGGCCGGACTAGCGGGAGGGCAAGAGACCCAGTACTTC. This translates into CASSLAGLAGGQETQYF.